The present entry profiles one TCR beta chain with its context. The data belong to a study of cytomegalovirus exposure and HLA in healthy donors. Germline V CDR1 and CDR2: SNHLY, FYNNEI. Losses at the gene ends were 6 bases for V and 5 bases for J; bases not matched to a gene: 7. The CDR3 is 15 residues long. The PCR had 60 Vbeta and 13 Jbeta primers. Sequencing was performed with immunoSEQ multiplex PCR; in TCRdb, only in-frame clones are kept and a portion is missing. The table has around 190,000 clones, 81% seen once; the top ten hold about 3.5%. This receptor was taken from a man aged 35 to 55 in good health and CMV-seropositive. This sequence joins TRBV2 and TRBJ1-1; 12 nucleotides match TRBD1. Input material: PBMCs. This chain's CDR3 is CASRGDRGRYTEAFF. The CDR3 DNA sequence: TGTGCCAGCAGGGGGGACAGGGGGCGGTATACTGAAGCTTTCTTT.